Listed here are 10 T cell receptor beta chains from one sample, sequenced in a study of T cells in Graves' hyperthyroidism and ophthalmopathy. Amplification of TCR beta CDR3 regions used RNA as the template. An initial round of RT-PCR targeting the TCR CDR3 relied on the HTBI primer set. TCRdb itself ran the multiplex PCR reads through MiXCR, one entry per CDR3 protein. In the table there are 400,000 to 450,000 distinct CDR3 sequences, roughly 14% of which are singletons. The material sequenced was blood. The source is a man aged 18-30 years with Graves' ophthalmopathy.

This clonotype was counted ten times or more. CDR3 DNA sequence: TGTGCCAGCTCACGGTTCAGGACAGGGGGATCAGAGACCCAGTACTTC. Its protein product is CASSRFRTGGSETQYF. The chain employs TRBV18 and TRBJ2-5; 10 bases line up with TRBD1. The CDR3 totals 16 residues. The V gene's germline CDR1 is KGHSH and CDR2 LQKENI. V was clipped by 4 bases and J by 4 bases; unmatched bases: 9.

The table lists this clonotype with many counts. V is TRBV7-9 and J is TRBJ2-7; maybe TRBD2 (7 bases). Trimming removed 5 bases at V and 3 bases at J, with 20 bases between. The CDR3 is made up of 16 amino acids. CDR1 SEHNR and CDR2 FQNEAQ come from the germline V gene (reference sequence). Here the CDR3 reads CASSVGRGGILYEQYF. The CDR3 nucleotides read TGTGCCAGCAGCGTAGGTAGGGGGGGGATCCTCTACGAGCAGTACTTC.

J is TRBJ2-7 and V is TRBV13; TRBD2 matches 11 bases. The CDR3 consists of 14 residues. J gave up 3 bases and V 5 bases, and 3 bases lay outside the gene matches. Germline V CDR1 and CDR2: PRHDT, FYEKMQ (reference sequence). CDR3 nucleotides: TGTGCCAGCAGCGCGGGACTAGCGGACTACGAGCAGTACTTC. Translated, it gives CASSAGLADYEQYF.

The table lists this clonotype with a few counts. V usage is TRBV11-3 and J usage is TRBJ1-4; no definite D call. The CDR3 has 13 residues. In germline, CDR1 is SGHNT, CDR2 YENEEA. Trimming left V 6 bases short and J 6 bases short, with 11 bases between. The CDR3 nucleotides are TGTGCCAGCAGGGACGCCACCTATGAAAAACTGTTTTTT. As protein: CASRDATYEKLFF.

This clonotype came up many times. The chain joins TRBV12-3 or TRBV12-4 to TRBJ1-1, with D possibly TRBD1 on 5 matching bases. Trimming pared 7 bases from V and 0 bases from J, leaving 12 bases between. The CDR3 is made up of 14 amino acids. The CDR3 nucleotides read TGTGCCAGCACCGCGTGGGACCTGAACACTGAAGCTTTCTTT. Translated, it gives CASTAWDLNTEAFF.

This clonotype was detected ten times or more. The chain recombines TRBV7-9 with TRBJ2-1; 10 bases map to TRBD2. Trimming cost V 5 bases and J 5 bases; bases outside gene matches: 9. This CDR3 is 16 amino acids long. Germline CDR1 and CDR2: SEHNR and FQNEAQ (reference sequence). The DNA of the CDR3 is TGTGCCAGCAGCGGGATGGTTGGACTAGCGGACAATGAGCAGTTCTTC. Protein: CASSGMVGLADNEQFF.

This clonotype was seen repeatedly, ten times or more. The chain recombines TRBV20-1 with TRBJ1-5, with D perhaps TRBD1 (6 bases). Germline V gene lookup returns CDR1 DFQATT and CDR2 SNEGSKA (reference sequence). Between the trimmed V and J ends, which lost 2 bases and 2 bases, there was a span of 10 bases. The CDR3 loop spans 14 amino acids. CDR3 in DNA: TGCAGTGCTAGATCAGGGGAAGGCAATCAGCCCCAGCATTTT. Translated: CSARSGEGNQPQHF.

This clonotype was seen many times. V and J are TRBV6-5 and TRBJ2-3, with 9 positions matching TRBD2. The germline gives CDR1 MNHEY, CDR2 SVGAGI. The CDR3 contains 18 residues. Trimming cost V 0 bases and J 0 bases; bases outside gene matches: 7. CDR3 in amino acids: CASSYSGLATGSTDTQYF. The CDR3 region has the DNA TGTGCCAGCAGTTACTCGGGACTAGCTACTGGGAGCACAGATACGCAGTATTTT.

This clonotype came up many times. This sequence joins TRBV3-1 and TRBJ2-5; D unclear. V lost 4 bases, J lost 3 bases, and 12 bases lay in between. CDR1 and CDR2 (germline): LGHDT, YNNKEL (reference sequence). CDR3 length: 14 amino acids. The DNA of the CDR3 is TGTGCCAGCAGCCCCCCCCTCGCGGAAGAGACCCAGTACTTC. Translated: CASSPPLAEETQYF.

The chain combines TRBV5-4 with TRBJ2-2; perhaps TRBD2 as D (5 bases). Per germline, CDR1 SGHNT and CDR2 YYREEE (reference sequence). The V end was cut by 4 bases, the J end by 0 bases, with 10 bases between. This CDR3 contains 15 residues. CDR3 bases: TGTGCCAGCAGCGGGAGCGAGGCGAACACCGGGGAGCTGTTTTTT. It translates to CASSGSEANTGELFF.